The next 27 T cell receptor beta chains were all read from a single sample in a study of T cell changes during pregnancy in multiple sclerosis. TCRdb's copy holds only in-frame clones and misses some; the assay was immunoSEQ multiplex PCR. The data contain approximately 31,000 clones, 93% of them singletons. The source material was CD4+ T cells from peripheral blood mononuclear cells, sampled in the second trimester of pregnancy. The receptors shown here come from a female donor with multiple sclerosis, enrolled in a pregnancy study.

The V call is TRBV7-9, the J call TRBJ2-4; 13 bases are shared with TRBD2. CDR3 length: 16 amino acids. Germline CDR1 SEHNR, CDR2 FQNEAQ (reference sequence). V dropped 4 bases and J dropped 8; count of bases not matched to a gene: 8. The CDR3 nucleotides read TGTGCCAGCAGCTACGGGACTAGCGGGGAAAGAGACATTCAGTACTTC. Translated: CASSYGTSGERDIQYF.

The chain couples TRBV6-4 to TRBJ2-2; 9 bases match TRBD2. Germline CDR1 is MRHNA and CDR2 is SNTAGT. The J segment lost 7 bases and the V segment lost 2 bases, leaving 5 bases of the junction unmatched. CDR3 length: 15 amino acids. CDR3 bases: TGTGCCAGCAGTGACGCGGGAGGGCCTTACGGGGAGCTGTTTTTT. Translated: CASSDAGGPYGELFF.

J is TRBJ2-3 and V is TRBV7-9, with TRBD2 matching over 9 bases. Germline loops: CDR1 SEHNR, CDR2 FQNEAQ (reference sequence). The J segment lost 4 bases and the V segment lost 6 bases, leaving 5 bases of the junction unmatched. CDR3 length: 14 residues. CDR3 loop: CASRETSGSDTQYF. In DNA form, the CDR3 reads TGTGCCAGCAGGGAGACTAGCGGTTCAGATACGCAGTATTTT.

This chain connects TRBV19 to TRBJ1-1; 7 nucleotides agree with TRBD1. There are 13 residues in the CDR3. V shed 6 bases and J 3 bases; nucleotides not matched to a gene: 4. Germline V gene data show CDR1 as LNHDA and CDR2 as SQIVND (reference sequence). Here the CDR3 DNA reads TGTGCCAGTAGAGGGACAGTCTACACTGAAGCTTTCTTT. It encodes CASRGTVYTEAFF.

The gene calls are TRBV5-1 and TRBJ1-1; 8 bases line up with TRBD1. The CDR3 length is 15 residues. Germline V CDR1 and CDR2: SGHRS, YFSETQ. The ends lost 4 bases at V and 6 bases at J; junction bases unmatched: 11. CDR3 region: CASSPLDRDRAEAFF. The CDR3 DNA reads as TGCGCCAGCAGCCCGCTGGACAGGGATCGAGCTGAAGCTTTCTTT.

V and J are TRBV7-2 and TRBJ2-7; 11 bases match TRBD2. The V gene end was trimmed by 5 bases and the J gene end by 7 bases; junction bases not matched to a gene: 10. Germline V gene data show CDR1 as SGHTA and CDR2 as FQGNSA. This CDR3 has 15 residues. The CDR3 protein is CASSQLLAGVYEQYF. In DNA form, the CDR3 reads TGTGCCAGCAGCCAGCTACTAGCGGGAGTATATGAGCAGTACTTC.

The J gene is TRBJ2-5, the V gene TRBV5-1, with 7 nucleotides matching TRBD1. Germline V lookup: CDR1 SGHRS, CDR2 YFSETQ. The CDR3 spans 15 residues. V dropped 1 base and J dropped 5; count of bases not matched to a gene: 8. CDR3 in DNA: TGCGCCAGCAGCTTGAGCCAGGGGGAATGGGAGACCCAGTACTTC. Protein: CASSLSQGEWETQYF.

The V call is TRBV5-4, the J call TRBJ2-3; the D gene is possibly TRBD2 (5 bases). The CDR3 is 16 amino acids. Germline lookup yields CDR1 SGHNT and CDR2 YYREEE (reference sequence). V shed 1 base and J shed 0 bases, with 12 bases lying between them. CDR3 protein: CASSLRRSTSTDTQYF. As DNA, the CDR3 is TGTGCCAGCAGCTTGCGGAGGAGTACTAGCACAGATACGCAGTATTTT.

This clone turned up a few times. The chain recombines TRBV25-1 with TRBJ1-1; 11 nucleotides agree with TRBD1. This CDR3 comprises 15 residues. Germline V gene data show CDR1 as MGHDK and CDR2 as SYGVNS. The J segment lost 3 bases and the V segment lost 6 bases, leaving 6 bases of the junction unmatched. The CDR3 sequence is CASSNPGQGDTEAFF. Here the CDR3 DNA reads TGTGCCAGCAGCAATCCGGGACAGGGGGACACTGAAGCTTTCTTT.

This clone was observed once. CDR3 sequence reads: CASSRDRNQPQHF. For the CDR3, the DNA is TGTGCCAGTAGTAGGGACAGAAATCAGCCCCAGCATTTT. The chain joins TRBV19 to TRBJ1-5, with 7 nucleotides matching TRBD1. Germline assignment: CDR1 LNHDA and CDR2 SQIVND (reference sequence). This CDR3 spans 13 amino acids. After removal of 4 bases from V and 4 bases from J, the junction contained 1 base not matched to a gene.

The CDR3 region has the DNA TGCGCCAGCAGCTTTACGGGACAGAATGAAAAACTGTTTTTT. Its translation is CASSFTGQNEKLFF. The chain carries TRBV5-1 and TRBJ1-4; 7 positions match TRBD1. Germline assignment: CDR1 SGHRS and CDR2 YFSETQ. The trim removed 2 bases at V and 5 bases at J, leaving 3 bases unmatched. The CDR3 loop spans 14 amino acids.

CDR3 amino acids: CASSPVVGSNTEAFF. CDR3 bases: TGTGCCAGCTCACCCGTGGTGGGGAGCAACACTGAAGCTTTCTTT. The V call is TRBV18, the J call TRBJ1-1; D is uncertain. The germline V gene encodes CDR1 KGHSH and CDR2 LQKENI. The CDR3 has 15 amino acids. V was trimmed by 3 bases and J by 2 bases, leaving 13 bases between them.

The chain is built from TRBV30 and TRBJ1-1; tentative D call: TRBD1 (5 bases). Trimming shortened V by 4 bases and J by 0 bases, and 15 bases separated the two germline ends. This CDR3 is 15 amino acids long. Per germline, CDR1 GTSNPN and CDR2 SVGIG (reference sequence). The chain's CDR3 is CAWTQSTVMNTEAFF. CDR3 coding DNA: TGTGCCTGGACCCAATCGACAGTGATGAACACTGAAGCTTTCTTT.

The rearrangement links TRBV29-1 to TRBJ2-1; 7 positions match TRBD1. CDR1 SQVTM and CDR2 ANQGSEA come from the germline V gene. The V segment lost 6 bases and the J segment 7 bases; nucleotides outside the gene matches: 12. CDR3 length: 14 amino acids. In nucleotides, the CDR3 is TGCAGCGTGGGGACAGTCATTTCGGTAAATGAGCAGTTCTTC. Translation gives CSVGTVISVNEQFF.

Here the CDR3 DNA reads TGCGCCAGCAGCTTTCGCGACAGGGGAATGGACGAGCAGTACTTC. Translation gives CASSFRDRGMDEQYF. The rearrangement joins TRBV5-1 to TRBJ2-7; 8 bases map to TRBD1. The V gene's germline CDR1 is SGHRS and CDR2 YFSETQ. V lost 2 bases and J lost 5; bases outside the gene matches: 9. There are 15 residues in the CDR3. Drawing the rest from reference TRBV5-1 and TRBJ2-7, the complete variable domain is KAGVTQTPRYLIKTRGQQVTLSCSPISGHRSVSWYQQTPGQGLQFLFEYFSETQRNKGNFPGRFSGRQFSNSRSEMNVSTLELGDSALYLCASSFRDRGMDEQYFGPGTRLTVT.

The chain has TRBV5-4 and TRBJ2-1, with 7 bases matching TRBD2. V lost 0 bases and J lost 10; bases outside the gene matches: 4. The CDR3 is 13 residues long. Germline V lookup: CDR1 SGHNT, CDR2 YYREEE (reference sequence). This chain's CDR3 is CASSLVTSAEQFF. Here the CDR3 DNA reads TGTGCCAGCAGCTTGGTTACTAGCGCCGAGCAGTTCTTC.

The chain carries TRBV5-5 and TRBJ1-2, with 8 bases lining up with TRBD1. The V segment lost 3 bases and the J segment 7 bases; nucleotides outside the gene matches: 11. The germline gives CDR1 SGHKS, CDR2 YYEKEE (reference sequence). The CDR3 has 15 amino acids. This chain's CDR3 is CASSSTARGLSGYTF. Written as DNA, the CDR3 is TGTGCCAGCAGCTCTACCGCCAGGGGGCTTAGTGGCTACACCTTC. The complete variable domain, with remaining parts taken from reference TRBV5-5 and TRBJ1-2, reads DAGVTQSPTHLIKTRGQQVTLRCSPISGHKSVSWYQQVLGQGPQFIFQYYEKEERGRGNFPDRFSARQFPNYSSELNVNALLLGDSALYLCASSSTARGLSGYTFGSGTRLTVV.

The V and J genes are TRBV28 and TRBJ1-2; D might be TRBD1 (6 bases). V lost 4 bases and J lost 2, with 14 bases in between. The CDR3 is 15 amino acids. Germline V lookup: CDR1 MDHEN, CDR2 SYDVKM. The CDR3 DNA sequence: TGTGCCAGCAGTTCGACTTCTACAGGGAACTATGGCTACACCTTC. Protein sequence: CASSSTSTGNYGYTF.

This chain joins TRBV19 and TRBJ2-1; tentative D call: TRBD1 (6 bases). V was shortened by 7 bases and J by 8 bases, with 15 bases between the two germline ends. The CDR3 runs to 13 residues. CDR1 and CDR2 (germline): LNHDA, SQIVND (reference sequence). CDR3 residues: CASKPQGLDEQFF. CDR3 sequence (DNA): TGTGCCAGTAAACCCCAGGGGCTCGATGAGCAGTTCTTC.

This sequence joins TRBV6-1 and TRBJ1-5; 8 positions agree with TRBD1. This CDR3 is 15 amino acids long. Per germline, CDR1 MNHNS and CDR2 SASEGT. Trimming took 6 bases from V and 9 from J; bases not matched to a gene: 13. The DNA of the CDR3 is TGTGCCAGCAGCGCCGGGACAGGCGTCTCGAGGCCCCAGCATTTT. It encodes CASSAGTGVSRPQHF.

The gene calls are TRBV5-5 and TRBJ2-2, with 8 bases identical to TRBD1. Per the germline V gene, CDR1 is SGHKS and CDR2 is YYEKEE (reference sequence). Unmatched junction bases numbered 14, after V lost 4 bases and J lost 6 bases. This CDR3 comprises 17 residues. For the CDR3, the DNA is TGTGCCAGCAGCCCCAGGTCCAGGGGGCGCGTGGCCGGGGAGCTGTTTTTT. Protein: CASSPRSRGRVAGELFF. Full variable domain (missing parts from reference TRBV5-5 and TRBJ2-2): DAGVTQSPTHLIKTRGQQVTLRCSPISGHKSVSWYQQVLGQGPQFIFQYYEKEERGRGNFPDRFSARQFPNYSSELNVNALLLGDSALYLCASSPRSRGRVAGELFFGEGSRLTVL.

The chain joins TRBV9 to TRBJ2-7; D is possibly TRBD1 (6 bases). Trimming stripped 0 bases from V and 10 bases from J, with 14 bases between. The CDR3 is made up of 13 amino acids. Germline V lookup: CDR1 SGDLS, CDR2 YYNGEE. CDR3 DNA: TGTGCCAGCAGCGTAGAGGGGCAGGGGAGACAGTACTTC. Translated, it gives CASSVEGQGRQYF.

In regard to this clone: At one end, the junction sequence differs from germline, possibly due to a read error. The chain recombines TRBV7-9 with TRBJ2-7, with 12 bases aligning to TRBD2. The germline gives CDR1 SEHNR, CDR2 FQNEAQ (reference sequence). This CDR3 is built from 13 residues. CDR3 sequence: CASSLAGGDEQYF. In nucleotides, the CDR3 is TGTGCCAGCAGCCTAGCGGGAGGGGACGAGCAGTACTTC.

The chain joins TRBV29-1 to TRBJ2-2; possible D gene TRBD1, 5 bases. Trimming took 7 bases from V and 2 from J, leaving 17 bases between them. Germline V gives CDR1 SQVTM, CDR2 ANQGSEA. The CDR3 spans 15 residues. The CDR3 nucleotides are TGCAGCGGACGCTTCATGACAGAAAACACCGGGGAGCTGTTTTTT. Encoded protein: CSGRFMTENTGELFF.

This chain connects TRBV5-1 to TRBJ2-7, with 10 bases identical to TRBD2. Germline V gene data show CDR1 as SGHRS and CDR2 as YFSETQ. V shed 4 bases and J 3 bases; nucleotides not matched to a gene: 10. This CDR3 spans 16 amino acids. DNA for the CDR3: TGCGCCAGCAGCGCCGGACTAGCGGAGGTGTACTACGAGCAGTACTTC. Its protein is CASSAGLAEVYYEQYF.

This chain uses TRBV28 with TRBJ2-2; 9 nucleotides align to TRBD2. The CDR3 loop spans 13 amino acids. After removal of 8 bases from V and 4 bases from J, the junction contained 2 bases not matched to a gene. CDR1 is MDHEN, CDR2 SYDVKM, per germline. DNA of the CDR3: TGTGCCAGCGTAGCGGGGGCCACCGGGGAGCTGTTTTTT. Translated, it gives CASVAGATGELFF.

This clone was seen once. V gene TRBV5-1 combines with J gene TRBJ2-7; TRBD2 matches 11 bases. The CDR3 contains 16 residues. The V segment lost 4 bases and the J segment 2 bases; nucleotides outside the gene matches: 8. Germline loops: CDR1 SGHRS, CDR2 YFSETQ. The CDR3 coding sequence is TGCGCCAGCAGCAAAACCGGGACTAGCGGAGCCTACGAGCAGTACTTC. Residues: CASSKTGTSGAYEQYF.